This T cell receptor (beta chain) is drawn from a study of blood T cell repertoires in COVID-19 (dated by TCRdb to 2020 to 2022). Regarding the complete study: Collaborator samples came from the United States, Italy and Spain and covered acute and convalescent phases of COVID-19. The samples were drawn from the first 160 participants of the ongoing ImmuneRACE study and from 950 to 1,500 subjects provided by 6 global collaborators. Sample metadata almost always included a de-identified subject ID, COVID-19 status, age in years and sex. Subjects who had been exposed to COVID-19, were actively infected with it, or had recovered from it provided the deeply sampled blood TCRbeta repertoires that made up the dataset. The repertoires were released in a freely available public database intended as a resource for research on the immune response to SARS-CoV-2. The material from the prospective study consisted of cDNA or gDNA derived from T cells, B-cell-depleted T cells, or PBMCs. Where HLA class I and class II types were available, the types were taken from metadata supplied by the sample provider, not from assay-based typing. Overall study outcomes, separate from this receptor: Clinical and demographic metadata were provided uncurated, with the amount varying by source and participant.

V loses 0 bases, J loses 5 bases, and the germline ends lie 10 bases apart. The germline V gene yields MGHRA for CDR1 and YSYEKL for CDR2. The CDR3 has 14 amino acids, counting the end cysteine and phenylalanine. The entry retains the CDR3 DNA only, 42 bases that are in frame from base 1. Notes on this clone: Its binding antigen is unknown. Base qualities are not recorded, but no much larger clone differs from it by a single base.

The collaborating institutions used their own protocols to collect whole blood in K2EDTA tubes. Collaborator samples were shipped for TCRbeta analysis as frozen whole blood, isolated PBMCs, or DNA extracted from either sample type. The immunoSEQ Assay, a bias-controlled multiplex PCR, was used to amplify TCRbeta CDR3 regions from genomic DNA. In the original analysis: The number of nucleated cells in each sample was estimated by amplification of reference gene primers within the assay. To quantify the absolute abundance of each unique TCRbeta CDR3 rearrangement, sequence reads were collapsed and filtered. For each sample, productive Simpson clonality was calculated by taking the square root of Simpson's diversity index across productive rearrangements. The table was pulled from immuneACCESS by TCRdb, which kept in-frame rearrangements only. Such tables lose some clones; where checked, under half of the loss comes from unresolved V genes, and the rest has no known cause. The DNA gave D and trimming, while V, J and clone size come from that table. The sample records 45,000 to 55,000 clones, roughly 88% of which are singletons. The top ten clones comprise 3% to 3.5% of the sample.

The material sequenced was peripheral blood. The V and J segments used are TRBV4-1 and TRBJ1-2; tentative D gene TRBD1, with 6 bases matching. The origin of this receptor is a human donor in a cohort sampled during active COVID-19. Here is the DNA: TGCGCCAGCAGCCAAGATCCACAGGGTTATGGCTACACCTTC. It encodes CASSQDPQGYGYTF.